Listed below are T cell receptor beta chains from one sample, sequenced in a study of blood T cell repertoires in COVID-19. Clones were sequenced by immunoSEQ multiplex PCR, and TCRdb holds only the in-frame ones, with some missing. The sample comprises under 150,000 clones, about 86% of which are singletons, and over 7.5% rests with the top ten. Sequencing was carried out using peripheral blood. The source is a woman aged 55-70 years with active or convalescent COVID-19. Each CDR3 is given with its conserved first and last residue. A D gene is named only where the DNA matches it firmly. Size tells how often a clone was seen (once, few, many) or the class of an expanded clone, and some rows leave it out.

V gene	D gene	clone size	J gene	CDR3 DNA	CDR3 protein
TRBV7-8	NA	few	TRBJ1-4	TGTGCCAGCAGCGTCCAGAGGGGGGGCTTAGAAAAACTGTTTTTT	CASSVQRGGLEKLFF
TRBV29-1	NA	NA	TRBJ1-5	TGCAGCGTCATTTTCCCCGGGGGAGTTGGCAATCAGCCCCAGCATTTT	CSVIFPGGVGNQPQHF
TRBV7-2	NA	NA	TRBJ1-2	TGTGCCAGCAGCTTAGTACAGGGTAGGAGGGGCTACACCTTC	CASSLVQGRRGYTF
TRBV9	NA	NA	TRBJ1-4	TGTGCCAGCAGCGTATCCGGGACTAGGGAGGAAAAACTGTTTTTT	CASSVSGTREEKLFF
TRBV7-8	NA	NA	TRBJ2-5	TGTGCCAGCAGCCCCGTGGGCACGGAGACCCAGTACTTC	CASSPVGTETQYF
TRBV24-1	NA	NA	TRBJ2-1	TGTGCCTCGAGTTGGGGGGAGACGTGGCAGTTCTTC	CASSWGETWQFF
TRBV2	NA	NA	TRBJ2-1	TGTGCCAGCAGTTTAGCCGGGAGCTCCTACAATGAGCAGTTCTTC	CASSLAGSSYNEQFF
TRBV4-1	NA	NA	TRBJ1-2	TGCGCCAGCAGCCAAGCCAAGGACAGTAAAGCTTATGGCTACACCTTC	CASSQAKDSKAYGYTF
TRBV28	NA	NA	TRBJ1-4	TGTGCCAGCCTTACAGGGATAACAACTAATGAAAAACTGTTTTTT	CASLTGITTNEKLFF
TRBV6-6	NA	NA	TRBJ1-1	TGTGCCAGCAGTTACTTTCCCGAGGGCACTGAAGCTTTCTTT	CASSYFPEGTEAFF
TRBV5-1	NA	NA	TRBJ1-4	TGCGCCAGCAGCAGTGGAGGAAATGAAAAACTGTTTTTT	CASSSGGNEKLFF
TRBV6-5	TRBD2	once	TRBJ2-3	TGTGCCAGCAGTTCCTTTAGCGGGGGGGCAGGCGATACGCAGTATTTT	CASSSFSGGAGDTQYF
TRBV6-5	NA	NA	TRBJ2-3	TGTGCCAGCAGTTACGGGGGGTCTCGCACAGATACGCAGTATTTT	CASSYGGSRTDTQYF
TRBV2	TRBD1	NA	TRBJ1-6	TGTGCCAGCAGCGACTCGAACAGGGGCTATAATTCACCCCTCCACTTT	CASSDSNRGYNSPLHF
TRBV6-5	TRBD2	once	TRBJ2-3	TGTGCCAGCAGTTCTTGGACTAGCGGGGGGACAGATACGCAGTATTTT	CASSSWTSGGTDTQYF